This TCR beta chain derives from a study of shared clonotypes between healthy human individuals. Overall study context: Donors had three CD4 naive, three CD4 memory, two CD8 naive and one CD8 memory plate apiece.

Study-wide results and caveats: Relative to clonotypes present in all four donors, those not shared had lower generation probabilities. Blood alone was sampled, and tissue repertoires likely differ. The study's rarefaction showed incomplete sorted-subset sequencing despite large depth.

Sequencing used immunoSEQ multiplex PCR; TCRdb keeps in-frame clones, though not all of them. The sample yields roughly 2.1 million clones, approximately 94% seen once. Only CD45RO-negative cells positively selected for CCR7 counted as naive CD8 cells, so terminally differentiated effector memory CD45RA+ cells were excluded. Worth noting for this clone: Its matching antigen is unknown.

Sequenced sample: naive CD8+ T cells from PBMCs. The receptor comes from a man between 18 and 29 years old in good health. Some clones in this sample may be carry-over from other donors' samples.

The CDR3 loop is CASSLGSMRKDTQYF. The CDR3 DNA is TGTGCCAGCAGCTTAGGGTCTATGAGGAAGGATACGCAGTATTTT. The chain carries TRBV7-2 and TRBJ2-3; D is ambiguous. The CDR3 sequence is 15 residues long. Trimming shortened V by 1 base and J by 6 bases, and 14 bases separated the two germline ends. Per germline, CDR1 SGHTA and CDR2 FQGNSA.